Here is one T cell receptor beta chain with its context. Its cognate antigen is unknown. The CDR3 runs to 16 residues. The germline gives CDR1 MDHEN, CDR2 SYDVKM. The V gene end was trimmed by 8 bases and the J gene end by 2 bases; junction bases not matched to a gene: 9. With duration under 3 months, ophthalmopathy was active: Clinical Activity Score at least 3, NOSPECS at least 4. From RNA transcripts, TCR beta CDR3 regions were amplified. TCR CDR3 regions were first amplified by RT-PCR with HTBI primers. TCRdb recomputed calls from the multiplex PCR reads with MiXCR, one row per CDR3 protein. This sample yields roughly 530,000 distinct CDR3 sequences, of which approximately 17% are seen a single time; under 20% belongs to the top ten. The sample is drawn from a study of T cells in Graves' hyperthyroidism and ophthalmopathy. Study-wide findings and caveats: Within blood appeared most thyroid clonotypes that had expanded above 0.001. Ophthalmopathy could be told apart from stable hyperthyroidism with a 13 V-J model.

The sample taken for sequencing was blood. This receptor was identified in a woman between 18 and 29 years old with Graves' ophthalmopathy. The chain employs TRBV28 and TRBJ1-5; the match to TRBD1 covers 10 bases. The CDR3 sequence is CASGAAGTGGNQPQHF. The CDR3 DNA is TGTGCCAGCGGGGCAGCCGGGACAGGGGGCAATCAGCCCCAGCATTTT.